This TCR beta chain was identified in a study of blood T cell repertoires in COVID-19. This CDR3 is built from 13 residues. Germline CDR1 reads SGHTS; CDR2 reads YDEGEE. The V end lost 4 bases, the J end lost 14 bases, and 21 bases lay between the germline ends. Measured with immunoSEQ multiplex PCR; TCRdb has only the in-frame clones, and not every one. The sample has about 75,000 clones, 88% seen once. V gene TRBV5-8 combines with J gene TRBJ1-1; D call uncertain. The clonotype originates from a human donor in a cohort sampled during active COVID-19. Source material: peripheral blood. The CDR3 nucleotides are TGTGCCAGCAGCGGTGGCGGGGTCCGAACACTGTTCTTT. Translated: CASSGGGVRTLFF.